The rows below give T cell receptor beta chains drawn from one sample of a study of T cell responses to AZD1222 COVID-19 vaccine. The table came from immunoSEQ multiplex PCR; TCRdb's copy has only in-frame clones and leaves some out. The sample includes about 110,000 clones, about 82% of them seen just once. This material consisted of peripheral blood, taken on day 0 of AZD1222 vaccination. These receptors all stem from an adult in good health. Both conserved end residues are part of each CDR3. The order of the fields is V gene, J gene, clone size, D gene, CDR3 protein. A D gene is named only where the DNA matches it firmly. Only some rows state a clone size, as once, few, many or a class for expanded clones.

TRBV5-4	TRBJ2-5	NA	TRBD2	CASSQGLAGQETQYF
TRBV11-3	TRBJ1-6	NA	NA	CASSLGGNSPLHF
TRBV24-1	TRBJ2-7	once	TRBD1	CATSPARTGSYEQYF
TRBV10-1	TRBJ1-2	NA	NA	CASSGDPYGYTF
TRBV19	TRBJ2-2	NA	NA	CASKTAGTLTNTGELFF
TRBV6-2/TRBV6-3	TRBJ2-1	NA	NA	CASSYSGIGHEQFF
TRBV7-9	TRBJ1-2	NA	NA	CASSFRVSPYGYTF
TRBV24-1	TRBJ2-5	NA	TRBD2	CATSEGVTSVETQYF
TRBV18	TRBJ1-4	once	NA	CASSPEQGMPNEKLFF
TRBV7-2	TRBJ1-3	once	NA	CASSLGVPNSGNTIYF
TRBV3-1/TRBV3-2	TRBJ2-3	NA	TRBD2	CASSHWGASGGLFTDTQYF
TRBV21-1	TRBJ1-2	NA	NA	CASSKVGGRGANYGYTF
TRBV20-1	TRBJ2-3	NA	TRBD2	CSASIAGAKDTQYF
TRBV6-1	TRBJ1-6	NA	NA	CATKKVEGDNSPLHF
TRBV5-1	TRBJ2-3	NA	TRBD2	CASSGTSGTDTQYF
TRBV19	TRBJ2-4	NA	NA	CASSRERGKNIQYF
TRBV10-3	TRBJ1-2	NA	TRBD1	CATETGATHGYTF
TRBV19	TRBJ2-7	NA	TRBD2	CASRRTRGLAGAYEQYF
TRBV6-4	TRBJ2-3	NA	NA	CASKVGRYTDTQYF
TRBV24-1	TRBJ2-5	NA	TRBD1	CATSGQGKETQYF
TRBV30	TRBJ1-4	NA	NA	CAWSVTGLEEKLFF
TRBV10-3	TRBJ1-1	NA	NA	CAISESNTPNTEAFF
TRBV28	TRBJ2-7	NA	NA	CASSSSVGTANSYEQYF
TRBV10-1	TRBJ1-2	NA	TRBD1	CASSESPDRTNYGYTF
TRBV7-9	TRBJ2-7	NA	NA	CASSLAGVPEQYF
TRBV6-5	TRBJ2-1	NA	NA	CASSRPGRSYNEQFF
TRBV5-5	TRBJ1-1	medium-sized	TRBD1	CASSLVSAGGTEAFF
TRBV5-1	TRBJ2-7	NA	NA	CASSGGTGGNEQYF
TRBV21-1	TRBJ2-7	few	NA	CASSKVQGPYEQYF
TRBV3-1/TRBV3-2	TRBJ1-2	NA	NA	CASYYLDGYTF
TRBV19	TRBJ1-5	NA	NA	CASSISGDNQPQHF
TRBV11-2	TRBJ2-5	NA	NA	CASSSGTKETQYF
TRBV6-5	TRBJ1-3	once	TRBD1	CASSGTGRDTIYF
TRBV5-4	TRBJ1-6	once	TRBD1	CASSSGTEASPLHF
TRBV10-1	TRBJ2-7	NA	NA	CAGQRPGQLYEQYF
TRBV28	TRBJ1-2	NA	NA	CASSLTGVGYGYTF
TRBV30	TRBJ1-2	NA	NA	CAWSSGSGYGYTF
TRBV2	TRBJ2-3	once	NA	CASSPRSGGTDTQYF
TRBV28	TRBJ1-6	NA	NA	CASSFRGPSPLHF
TRBV18	TRBJ2-2	NA	NA	CASSPWTEGSGELFF
TRBV9	TRBJ2-6	NA	NA	CASSVGGTGANVLTF